Described below is a single T cell receptor (beta chain) sequence and its context. Its target is unknown. This entry belongs to a study of early stage breast cancer tumors. At the level of the study: Of about 17 invasive breast tumors, about a dozen were hormone receptor-positive, HER2-negative. Invasive lobular carcinomas made up about 30% of the 12 ER+/PR+/HER2- tumors.

Each sample had two DNA replicates, 0.5 ug blood or about 1.5 ug tissue. TCRdb's copy holds only in-frame clones and misses some; the assay was immunoSEQ multiplex PCR. Among some 72,000 clones, 79% were seen once, and the ten largest hold 3% to 3.5%. Study conclusions and caveats: Enriched TCRB sequences shared across patients were mostly commonly generated sequences.

This CDR3 region has 16 residues. The ends lost 8 bases at V and 2 bases at J; junction bases unmatched: 10. Per the germline V gene, CDR1 is MDHEN and CDR2 is SYDVKM. The origin of this receptor is a person between 55 and 70 years old with breast cancer. The V call is TRBV28, the J call TRBJ2-3; 10 bases are a match to TRBD2. The sequenced sample was blood. The CDR3 protein is CASGALAGAFTDTQYF. The CDR3 region has the DNA TGTGCCAGCGGAGCTCTAGCGGGGGCCTTCACAGATACGCAGTATTTT.